This T cell receptor beta chain was found in a study of beta chain features in type 1 diabetes. Notes on the study in general: Within each of all four CD4+ subsets, Type 1 diabetes patients had TCRB CDR3s that were moderately but significantly shorter.

The sequenced template was cDNA made from the entire isolated RNA. Assay used: immunoSEQ multiplex PCR; TCRdb lists only in-frame clones, some missing. There are hundreds of thousands of clones in the sample; about 14% occur only once, and just under 0.04% lies in the top ten. The V and J ends lost 4 bases and 6 bases respectively, with 9 bases between them. Germline V gene sequence: CDR1 SEHNR, CDR2 FQNEAQ (reference sequence). The CDR3 has 13 residues. The table lists this clone with a few counts. Its target is not known. The sequencing input was naive CD4+ T cells from blood. The TCR comes from a young man with type 1 diabetes. The chain has TRBV7-9 and TRBJ2-2; D gene uncertain. The chain's CDR3 is CASSSQTPGELFF. CDR3 nucleotides: TGTGCCAGCAGCTCCCAAACACCCGGGGAGCTGTTTTTT.